This record concerns one TCR beta chain sequence. This sample was taken from a study of blood T cell repertoires in COVID-19. Study at large: The study drew acute and convalescent COVID-19 samples from the United States, Italy and Spain. PBMCs, B-cell-depleted T cells, or T cells provided the cDNA or gDNA that made up the material.

The authors' processing: Reference gene primer amplification in the assay estimated nucleated cell counts. TCRdb's copy holds only in-frame clones and misses some; the assay was immunoSEQ multiplex PCR. The V and J calls and clone size are taken from that table; D and trimming were inferred from the DNA. This table holds fewer than 85,000 clones, 87% found once. This TCR was sampled from a man aged 50-59 years with active COVID-19. The specimen sequenced was peripheral blood.

The CDR3 is CASSLTVSSYEQYF. CDR3 DNA: TGTGCCAGCAGCTTAACGGTTAGCTCCTACGAGCAGTACTTC. The chain has TRBV7-7 and TRBJ2-7; D remains ambiguous. CDR1 and CDR2 from the germline V gene are SSHAT and FNYEAQ (reference sequence). V lost 2 bases, J lost 0 bases, and 8 bases lay in between. This CDR3 spans 14 amino acids.